This is a list of T cell receptor beta chains from one sample in a study of blood T cell repertoires in COVID-19. The method was immunoSEQ multiplex PCR; TCRdb's version includes in-frame clones alone and lacks a portion of them. The table shows approximately 150,000 clones, with around 84% occurring only once. The sample consisted of peripheral blood. Receptor source: a man aged 30 to 45 with COVID-19, enrolled during active disease. Each CDR3 is given with its conserved first and last residue. D genes are given only for firm matches. Not all rows give a size; the values are once, few, many and, for expanded clones, a class.

v_call	clone_size	d_call	j_call	cdr3_length	cdr3_aa	cdr3_nt
TRBV27	-	TRBD2	TRBJ2-7	14	CASSLGGVPYEQYF	TGTGCCAGCAGTTTAGGGGGGGTGCCCTACGAGCAGTACTTC
TRBV6-5	-	-	TRBJ1-5	13	CASSYGRNQPQHF	TGTGCCAGCAGTTACGGCCGAAATCAGCCCCAGCATTTT
TRBV10-3	-	-	TRBJ2-7	16	CAISESVPGAAYEQYF	TGTGCCATCAGTGAGTCGGTCCCAGGGGCGGCCTACGAGCAGTACTTC
TRBV7-2	-	-	TRBJ1-2	15	CASSLVYRASYGYTF	TGTGCCAGCAGCTTAGTGTACAGGGCCTCCTATGGCTACACCTTC
TRBV6-6	once	TRBD1	TRBJ1-5	14	CASSDRGGNQPQHF	TGTGCCAGCAGTGACAGGGGAGGCAATCAGCCCCAGCATTTT
TRBV5-5	-	TRBD1	TRBJ2-1	16	CASSMGQASSYNEQFF	TGTGCCAGCAGCATGGGACAGGCGAGCTCCTACAATGAGCAGTTCTTC
TRBV19	few	-	TRBJ1-5	19	CASSSRAPTAVDSNQPQHF	TGTGCCAGTAGCTCCCGGGCCCCGACAGCAGTGGATAGCAATCAGCCCCAGCATTTT
TRBV15	-	-	TRBJ2-2	15	CATSLPLVAAGELFF	TGTGCCACCAGCCTACCGTTGGTCGCGGCCGGGGAGCTGTTTTTT
TRBV3-1/TRBV3-2	once	-	TRBJ1-5	14	CASSQTGRDQPQHF	TGTGCCAGCAGCCAAACTGGGAGGGATCAGCCCCAGCATTTT
TRBV27	-	-	TRBJ2-7	13	CASRGTYEYEQYF	TGTGCCAGCAGGGGGACTTACGAATACGAGCAGTACTTC
TRBV27	-	TRBD2	TRBJ2-7	15	CASRLGGAGAYEQYF	TGTGCCAGCAGACTCGGGGGGGCAGGGGCCTACGAGCAGTACTTC
TRBV5-8	-	-	TRBJ2-3	15	CASSRTGHRGDTQYF	TGTGCCAGCAGCCGCACGGGACACCGAGGGGATACGCAGTATTTT
TRBV5-1	-	-	TRBJ1-1	15	CASSVISRGNTEAFF	TGCGCCAGCAGCGTTATCAGTCGGGGGAACACTGAAGCTTTCTTT
TRBV11-2	-	TRBD1	TRBJ2-5	15	CASSQRQGAGETQYF	TGTGCCAGCAGCCAAAGACAGGGGGCGGGGGAGACCCAGTACTTC
TRBV7-9	-	-	TRBJ1-5	15	CASSLGSGQNQPQHF	TGTGCCAGCAGCTTAGGCTCAGGGCAAAATCAGCCCCAGCATTTT
TRBV7-2	-	TRBD1	TRBJ1-1	16	CASSLAGTGGWTEAFF	TGTGCCAGCAGCTTGGCGGGGACAGGGGGCTGGACTGAAGCTTTCTTT
TRBV19	-	TRBD1	TRBJ2-5	13	CASGQGQRETQYF	TGTGCCAGTGGCCAGGGACAGCGAGAGACCCAGTACTTC
TRBV7-2	-	TRBD2	TRBJ2-2	18	CASSLAGLVPAGTGELFF	TGTGCCAGCAGCTTAGCGGGACTAGTGCCCGCGGGCACCGGGGAGCTGTTTTTT
TRBV10-3	few	-	TRBJ1-2	15	CAISESTRRGGGYTF	TGTGCCATCAGTGAGTCGACTCGCCGGGGAGGGGGCTACACCTTC
TRBV28	-	-	TRBJ2-7	16	CASSWGQVKGFYEQYF	TGTGCCAGCAGTTGGGGCCAAGTAAAGGGCTTCTACGAGCAGTACTTC
TRBV5-1	once	-	TRBJ1-6	13	CASSLAQAKPLHF	TGCGCCAGCAGCTTGGCCCAGGCCAAACCCCTCCACTTT
TRBV6-1	-	TRBD2	TRBJ2-4	16	CASSEVAGTAKNIQYF	TGTGCCAGCAGTGAGGTAGCGGGGACAGCCAAAAACATTCAGTACTTC
TRBV11-2	once	-	TRBJ1-3	12	CASSLATGTIYF	TGTGCCAGCAGCTTAGCAACAGGGACCATATATTTT
TRBV28	-	TRBD1	TRBJ2-1	14	CATSRGTAYNEQFF	TGTGCCACCTCGAGGGGGACAGCCTACAATGAGCAGTTCTTC
TRBV19	-	TRBD1	TRBJ1-2	14	CASSENGGQMGYTF	TGTGCCAGTAGTGAAAACGGGGGACAGATGGGCTACACCTTC
TRBV2	once	TRBD1	TRBJ2-7	15	CASSQDRGPFYEQYF	TGTGCCAGCAGTCAGGACAGGGGGCCGTTCTACGAGCAGTACTTC
TRBV14	-	-	TRBJ1-6	14	CASSQEVRGSPLHF	TGTGCCAGCAGCCAAGAGGTTAGGGGGTCACCCCTCCACTTT
TRBV4-2	-	TRBD2	TRBJ2-6	18	CASSQGTSGGFGANVLTF	TGTGCCAGCAGCCAAGGGACTAGCGGGGGGTTTGGGGCCAACGTCCTGACTTTC
TRBV7-2	-	TRBD2	TRBJ2-1	13	CASSLLAGNEQFF	TGTGCCAGCAGCTTGCTAGCGGGAAATGAGCAGTTCTTC
TRBV7-2	-	-	TRBJ2-7	15	CASSLGAGQPYEQYF	TGTGCCAGCAGCTTAGGGGCGGGCCAGCCCTACGAGCAGTACTTC
TRBV6-5	-	-	TRBJ1-4	11	CATTTNEKLFF	TGTGCCACCACTACTAATGAAAAACTGTTTTTT
TRBV5-1	-	-	TRBJ2-1	14	CASSFRTSYNEQFF	TGCGCCAGCAGCTTCCGGACTTCCTACAATGAGCAGTTCTTC
TRBV6-5	-	-	TRBJ1-1	14	CASSSHQVGGEAFF	TGTGCCAGCAGTTCCCACCAAGTCGGGGGTGAAGCTTTCTTT